What follows are 9 T cell receptor beta chains derived from one specimen sequenced in a study of shared clonotypes between healthy human individuals. Only in-frame clones appear in the TCRdb table, and some are missing; sequencing was by immunoSEQ multiplex PCR. The sample yields 2 million to 2.5 million clones, about 92% seen once. CD8 cells regarded as naive lacked CD45RO, were positively chosen for CCR7, and omitted terminally differentiated effector memory CD45RA+ cells. Sequenced input: naive CD8+ T cells from PBMCs. Receptors were obtained from a young man in good health. Some clones in this sample may be carry-over from other donors' samples.

This chain uses TRBV7-6 with TRBJ1-2; tentatively, D is TRBD1 (5 bases). The CDR3 is 15 amino acids. The V gene's germline CDR1 is SGHVS and CDR2 FNYEAQ. V lost 8 bases and J lost 1, with 17 bases in between. DNA of the CDR3: TGTGCCAGCTCGCCCCGGCAGGGCCGTAACTATGGCTACACCTTC. It specifies CASSPRQGRNYGYTF.

The chain joins TRBV27 to TRBJ1-5, with D unresolved. The germline V gene encodes CDR1 MNHEY and CDR2 SMNVEV (reference sequence). V was trimmed by 5 bases and J by 8 bases, leaving 13 bases between them. The length of the CDR3 is 13 residues. The CDR3 loop reads CASSPPHLEPQHF. The CDR3 DNA follows: TGTGCCAGCAGTCCGCCCCACCTAGAGCCCCAGCATTTT.

In regard to this clone: The sample contains more than one DNA sequence encoding this CDR3. The chain uses TRBV10-3 and TRBJ2-7; TRBD1 is a possible D gene (6 bases). Germline loops: CDR1 ENHRY, CDR2 SYGVKD. CDR3 length: 13 residues. The V and J ends lost 2 bases and 2 bases respectively, with 7 bases between them. The CDR3 sequence is CAISEGQTYEQYF. As DNA, the CDR3 is TGTGCCATCAGTGAGGGACAGACCTACGAGCAGTACTTC.

The chain combines TRBV28 with TRBJ1-1, with 10 positions matching TRBD1. V gave up 4 bases and J gave up 5 bases; unmatched junction bases: 16. The CDR3 has 18 residues. Germline CDR1 reads MDHEN; CDR2 reads SYDVKM. The CDR3 sequence is CASSSRFLTGGLGTEAFF. The CDR3 DNA follows: TGTGCCAGCAGTTCGCGATTCCTGACAGGGGGCTTGGGAACTGAAGCTTTCTTT.

A note on this clone: This specimen includes other DNA sequences encoding the same CDR3. The V gene is TRBV29-1, the J gene TRBJ2-2; no firm D call. CDR1 is SQVTM and CDR2 is ANQGSEA in the germline V gene. This CDR3 is built from 12 residues. Trimming took off 4 bases at V and 2 bases at J, with 5 bases between the two ends. CDR3 sequence reads: CSVAGNTGELFF. The CDR3 DNA follows: TGCAGCGTTGCCGGAAACACCGGGGAGCTGTTTTTT.

The chain joins TRBV19 to TRBJ2-1, with D tentatively TRBD1 or TRBD2 (5 bases each). CDR1 and CDR2 from the germline V gene are LNHDA and SQIVND (reference sequence). Trimming removed 4 bases from V and 6 bases from J, with 16 bases in between. This CDR3 comprises 15 residues. CDR3 region: CASSTLGPIANEQFF. Here the CDR3 DNA reads TGTGCCAGTAGTACCTTGGGACCAATCGCCAATGAGCAGTTCTTC.

The V and J genes are TRBV14 and TRBJ1-1, with D uncertain. The germline V and J ends were trimmed by 4 bases and 1 base, with 19 bases remaining between them. This CDR3 comprises 17 residues. CDR1 is SGHDN, CDR2 FVKESK, per germline. CDR3 in DNA: TGTGCCAGCAGCCTAAGCGGTGGGGTCAGCTCGAACACTGAAGCTTTCTTT. Residues: CASSLSGGVSSNTEAFF.

This chain uses TRBV7-2 with TRBJ2-5, with D unclear. V shed 5 bases and J shed 2 bases, with 24 bases lying between them. CDR3 size: 18 residues. Germline loops: CDR1 SGHTA, CDR2 FQGNSA. CDR3 region: CASSQLSPLWSYQETQYF. The CDR3 DNA reads TGTGCCAGCAGCCAACTTAGTCCTCTTTGGTCGTATCAAGAGACCCAGTACTTC. The full variable domain, in which reference TRBV7-2 and TRBJ2-5 provide the parts outside the CDR3, is GAGVSQSPSNKVTEKGKDVELRCDPISGHTALYWYRQSLGQGLEFLIYFQGNSAPDKSGLPSDRFSAERTGGSVSTLTIQRTQQEDSAVYLCASSQLSPLWSYQETQYFGPGTRLLVL.

This clone has a single count. The gene calls are TRBV15 and TRBJ1-2; a possible D gene is TRBD1 (6 bases). The V end lost 0 bases, the J end lost 12 bases, and 14 bases lay between the germline ends. Germline CDR1 reads LNHNV; CDR2 reads YYDKDF (reference sequence). CDR3 length equals 13 residues. The CDR3 region has the DNA TGTGCCACCAGCAGAGACAGGGGCATTGTTCACACCTTC. Encoded protein: CATSRDRGIVHTF.